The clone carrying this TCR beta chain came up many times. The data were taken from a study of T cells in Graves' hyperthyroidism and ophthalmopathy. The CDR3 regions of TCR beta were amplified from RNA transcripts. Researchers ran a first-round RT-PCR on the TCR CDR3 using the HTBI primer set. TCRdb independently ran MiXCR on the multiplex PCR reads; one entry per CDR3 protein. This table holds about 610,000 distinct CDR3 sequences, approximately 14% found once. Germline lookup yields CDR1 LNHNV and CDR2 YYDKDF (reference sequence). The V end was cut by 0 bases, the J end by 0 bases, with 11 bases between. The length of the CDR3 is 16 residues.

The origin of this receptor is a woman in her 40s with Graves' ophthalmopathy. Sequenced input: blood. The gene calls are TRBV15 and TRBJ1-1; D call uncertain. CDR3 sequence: CATSRDSGSMNTEAFF. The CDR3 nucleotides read TGTGCCACCAGCAGAGATTCTGGAAGCATGAACACTGAAGCTTTCTTT.